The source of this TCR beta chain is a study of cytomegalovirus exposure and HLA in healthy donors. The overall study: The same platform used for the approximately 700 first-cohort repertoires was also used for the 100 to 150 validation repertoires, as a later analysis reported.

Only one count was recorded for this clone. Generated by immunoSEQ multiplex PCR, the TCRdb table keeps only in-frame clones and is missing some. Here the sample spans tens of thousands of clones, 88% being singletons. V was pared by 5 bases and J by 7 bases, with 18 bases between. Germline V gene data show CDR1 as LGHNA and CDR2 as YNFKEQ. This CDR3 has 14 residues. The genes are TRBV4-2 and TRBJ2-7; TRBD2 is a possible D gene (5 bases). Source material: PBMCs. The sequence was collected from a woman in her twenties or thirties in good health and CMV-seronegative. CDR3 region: CASSTHPSGFEQYF. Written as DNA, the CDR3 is TGTGCCAGCAGCACGCACCCGAGCGGTTTTGAGCAGTACTTC.